This TCR beta chain was identified in a study of shared clonotypes between healthy human individuals. Study background: A couple of women and a few men aged 18 to 49 served as donors.

V shed 7 bases and J shed 0 bases, with 16 bases lying between them. The CDR3 sequence is 15 residues long. The germline gives CDR1 SQVTM, CDR2 ANQGSEA. Study-wide results and limits: The authors sampled blood alone, and tissue repertoires likely differ.

The genomic DNA of each subset was split evenly across several immunoSEQ plates. Sequenced by immunoSEQ multiplex PCR; TCRdb stores in-frame clones only, minus some. Here the sample spans about 600,000 clones, around 97% being singletons. Notes on this clone: The antigen remains unidentified.

The J gene is TRBJ2-1, the V gene TRBV29-1, with no clear D. This receptor was identified in a woman in her thirties in good health. Sequenced material: naive CD4+ T cells sorted from blood. Subset in this sample: CD45RA+ positively selected. Written as DNA, the CDR3 is TGCAGCGCCCGGACCGTTTTAGGCTCCTACAATGAGCAGTTCTTC. Protein: CSARTVLGSYNEQFF.